The sequence of this TCR beta chain was determined in a study of beta chain features in type 1 diabetes. Study-level results: Equally in patients and controls, PCR might preferentially amplify shorter templates.

The table lists this clone with a few counts. Antigen specificity is unknown. Germline V gene lookup returns CDR1 MDHEN and CDR2 SYDVKM. The CDR3 has 15 amino acids. The V and J ends lost 6 bases and 2 bases respectively, with 14 bases between them. There was one heparinised blood draw per donor, averaging about 120 mL. Stem cell-like memory, regulatory, central memory and naive CD4+ cells were sorted via CD45RO/CCR7/CD25/CD127/CD95/CD27. Sequencing targeted expressed TCRB transcripts, as all isolated RNA had been reverse transcribed. Repertoires were generated with immunoSEQ multiplex PCR, while TCRdb's copy carries only in-frame clones and drops some. Among about 360,000 clones listed, 10% to 15% were seen once.

Sequenced sample: naive CD4+ T cells from blood. This chain uses TRBV28 with TRBJ1-5, with D tentatively TRBD1 (5 bases). This sequence was found in a young man in good health. CDR3 DNA: TGTGCCAGCAGCCCCGGGGGGACTGGCAATCAGCCCCAGCATTTT. Translating it yields CASSPGGTGNQPQHF.